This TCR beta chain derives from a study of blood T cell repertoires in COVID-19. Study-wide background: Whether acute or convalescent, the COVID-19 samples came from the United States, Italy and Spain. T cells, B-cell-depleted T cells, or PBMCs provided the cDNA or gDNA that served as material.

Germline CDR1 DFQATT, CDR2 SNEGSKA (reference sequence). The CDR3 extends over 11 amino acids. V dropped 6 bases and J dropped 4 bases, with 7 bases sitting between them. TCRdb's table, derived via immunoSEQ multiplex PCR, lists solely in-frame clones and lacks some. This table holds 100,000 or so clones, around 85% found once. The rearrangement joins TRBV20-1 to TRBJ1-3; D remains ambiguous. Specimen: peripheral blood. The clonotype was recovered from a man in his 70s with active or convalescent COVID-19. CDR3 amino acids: CSAPRGNTIYF. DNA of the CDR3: TGCAGTGCGCCCAGGGGAAACACCATATATTTT.